The rows below give T cell receptor beta chains drawn from one sample of a study of T-cell memory formation after mild COVID-19. In TCRdb, the 5' RACE reads were re-called with MiXCR into one record per CDR3 protein. The table includes 120,000 to 150,000 distinct CDR3 sequences, 11% to 15% detected once. Sequenced: PBMCs or a T cell subset sorted from them (not recorded which). The receptors were sampled from an adult woman who had mild COVID-19 (a few samples of this study predate the infection). Cell type and time point are not known. The CDR3 runs from the conserved cysteine through the conserved F or W. The order of the fields is clone size, J gene, V gene, D gene, CDR3 DNA, CDR3 protein. The D gene is left open where the match is weak. Clone size is not always given. Where it is, it says once, few, many or a class for expanded clones.

few TRBJ2-5 TRBV12-3/TRBV12-4 - TGTGCCAGCAGTTTAGCGGATTGGGCATCTCGTCAAGAGACCCAGTACTTC CASSLADWASRQETQYF
- TRBJ1-1 TRBV20-1 - TGCAGTGCTAGAGCCCACGGGAACACTGAAGCTTTCTTT CSARAHGNTEAFF
- TRBJ1-1 TRBV5-5 TRBD1 TGTGCCAGCGAACAGGGGCTGAACACTGAAGCTTTCTTT CASEQGLNTEAFF
- TRBJ2-7 TRBV12-5 - TGTGCTAGTGGTTTGAGTGGGGTTTTCGAGCAGTACTTC CASGLSGVFEQYF
few TRBJ2-1 TRBV24-1 TRBD1 TGTGCCACCAGTGGCCTGAGACAGGGTGACAATGAGCAGTTCTTC CATSGLRQGDNEQFF
- TRBJ2-7 TRBV20-1 - TGCAGTGCTAGAGCCCAACAGGGAGCCCGCTCCTACGAGCAGTACTTC CSARAQQGARSYEQYF
- TRBJ1-5 TRBV4-1 - TGCGCCAGCAGCCAAGAGGGCTTGGGGGGCAATCAGCCCCAGCATTTT CASSQEGLGGNQPQHF
few TRBJ2-7 TRBV7-6 - TGTGCCAGCAGCTTAGGGGATGGCTTACCCTACGAGCAGTACTTC CASSLGDGLPYEQYF
- TRBJ1-5 TRBV12-3/TRBV12-4 - TGTGCCAGCAGTCCCCGGGGGGTGAGCAATCAGCCCCAGCATTTT CASSPRGVSNQPQHF
- TRBJ1-1 TRBV6-2/TRBV6-3 - TGTGCCAGCAGTAGAGGGGTAGCTACTTTCTTT CASSRGVATFF
- TRBJ1-1 TRBV29-1 - TGCAGCGTTGAGGGTGACAGGTCCCCTGAAGCTTTCTTT CSVEGDRSPEAFF
- TRBJ2-1 TRBV7-8 - TGTGCCAGCAGCTTAGCGTTCGGGTATTGGGAAACCCTCGACAATGAGCAGTTCTTC CASSLAFGYWETLDNEQFF
few TRBJ1-5 TRBV27 TRBD1 TGTGCCAGCAGTTTATCAGGGGGCGGCAATCAGCCCCAGCATTTT CASSLSGGGNQPQHF
- TRBJ2-5 TRBV11-2 - TGTGCCAGCACCCTGTCTGGGGAGACCCAGTACTTC CASTLSGETQYF
few TRBJ2-7 TRBV7-2 - TGTGCCAGCAGCCCGACGTCTCCCTCCTACGAGCAGTACTTC CASSPTSPSYEQYF
- TRBJ2-5 TRBV15 - TGTGCCACCAGAGGGTTAAACTTCCAAGAGACCCAGTACTTC CATRGLNFQETQYF
- TRBJ1-2 TRBV4-2 - TGTGCCAGCAGCGGTCTCGGGGAGAGAAACTATGGCTACACCTTC CASSGLGERNYGYTF
- TRBJ2-7 TRBV29-1 TRBD2 TGCAGCGTTGGGCAGGGAGCGGGAGAGCAGTACTTC CSVGQGAGEQYF
few TRBJ2-5 TRBV20-1 - TGCAGTGCTCCCGTCTTAGCCCGAGAGACCCAGTACTTC CSAPVLARETQYF
many TRBJ2-1 TRBV27 TRBD2 TGTGCCAGCAGTTTATTGGTAGCGGGGTCATACAATGAGCAGTTCTTC CASSLLVAGSYNEQFF
- TRBJ2-3 TRBV11-2 - TGTGCCAGCAGCTTAGACCGAAACACAGATACGCAGTATTTT CASSLDRNTDTQYF
- TRBJ2-1 TRBV12-3/TRBV12-4 - TGTGCCAGCAGAAACTACAATGAGCAGTTCTTC CASRNYNEQFF
many TRBJ2-1 TRBV11-2 - TGTGCCAGCAGCTTAGTAGGCTCCTCCTACAATGAGCAGTTCTTC CASSLVGSSYNEQFF
few TRBJ2-4 TRBV5-5 TRBD2 TGTGCCAGCAGCTCCGGACTAGCGGGGGGTATAGCCAAAAACATTCAGTACTTC CASSSGLAGGIAKNIQYF
many TRBJ2-1 TRBV30 - TGTGCCTGGAGTGTGGAGCCCCACAATGAGCAGTTCTTC CAWSVEPHNEQFF
- TRBJ2-3 TRBV7-6 TRBD2 TGTGCCAGCAGCAAGTTAGCGGGGTACACAGATACGCAGTATTTT CASSKLAGYTDTQYF
- TRBJ2-7 TRBV7-9 - TGTGCCAGCAGCTTCGCAGGGGCCTCCTACGAGCAGTACTTC CASSFAGASYEQYF
many TRBJ1-1 TRBV7-6 TRBD1 TGTGCCAGCAGCTCACCGGGACAGGGGGCTGGAGCTTTCTTT CASSSPGQGAGAFF
few TRBJ2-7 TRBV12-3/TRBV12-4 - TGTGCCAGCAGCAACTTCCATACAGCGGCCTACGAGCAGTACTTC CASSNFHTAAYEQYF
once TRBJ2-7 TRBV4-2 TRBD2 TGTGCCAGCAGCCAAGAGTGGCCAGTAGCGGGCGAGCAGTACTTC CASSQEWPVAGEQYF
- TRBJ1-1 TRBV6-5 - TGTGCCAGCGTGCTGGGCACTGAAGCTTTCTTT CASVLGTEAFF
- TRBJ2-1 TRBV5-4 TRBD1 TGTGCCAGCAGCTTGTTAGGACAGGGGGCTTGGAATGAGCAGTTCTTC CASSLLGQGAWNEQFF
- TRBJ2-5 TRBV7-3 - TGTGCCAGCAGCTCCGGGTACGTCGGGGAGACCCAGTACTTC CASSSGYVGETQYF
few TRBJ2-1 TRBV7-3 - TGTGCCAGCAGCTTAGGTCTTGGGAATTCCTACAATGAGCAGTTCTTC CASSLGLGNSYNEQFF
few TRBJ2-7 TRBV18 - TGTGCCAGCTCACCTATTGGACAGACCTACGAGCAGTACTTC CASSPIGQTYEQYF
few TRBJ2-1 TRBV7-9 - TGTGCCAGCAGCTCGATGCTGACTAGAACTTACAATGAGCAGTTCTTC CASSSMLTRTYNEQFF
few TRBJ2-5 TRBV29-1 - TGCAGCGCCCTGGGGCCAGACCAAGAGACCCAGTACTTC CSALGPDQETQYF
once TRBJ2-7 TRBV5-8 - TGTGCCAGCAGCCCAGACACCGGGACCGGCTCCTACGAGCAGTACTTC CASSPDTGTGSYEQYF
few TRBJ2-5 TRBV29-1 - TGCAGCGTTGACGGACAGACTTTCCAAGAGACCCAGTACTTC CSVDGQTFQETQYF
few TRBJ2-1 TRBV6-5 - TGTGCCAGCAGTTACGGGGTGAGGTTGAATGAGCAGTTCTTC CASSYGVRLNEQFF
- TRBJ1-5 TRBV12-3/TRBV12-4 TRBD1 TGTGCCAGCAGCCCTACCGGGACAGGGGGTTATCAGCCCCAGCATTTT CASSPTGTGGYQPQHF
- TRBJ2-3 TRBV4-1 - TGCGCCAGCAGCCAAGGCCTCCCAGATACGCAGTATTTT CASSQGLPDTQYF
- TRBJ2-1 TRBV2 - TGTGCCAGCAGTGAATCCCTAGCAGGGTTTGGTGAGCAGTTCTTC CASSESLAGFGEQFF
- TRBJ2-7 TRBV7-9 - TGTGCCAGCAGTAGGCTAGGGAACGAGCAGTACTTC CASSRLGNEQYF
few TRBJ2-2 TRBV10-3 TRBD1 TGTGCCATCAGTGACCGGGACAGGACACCTATGAGCACCGGGGAGCTGTTTTTT CAISDRDRTPMSTGELFF
few TRBJ2-5 TRBV15 - TGTGCCATCAGCAGAGATCGGAGACAGTCGGAGACCCAGTACTTC CAISRDRRQSETQYF
few TRBJ2-1 TRBV6-5 TRBD1 TGTGCCAGCAGTCCCCCGGACAGGGAGGTTGAGCAGTTCTTC CASSPPDREVEQFF
medium-sized TRBJ2-1 TRBV29-1 - TGCAGCGTTGTGGCGGCCACAGCCTACAATGAGCAGTTCTTC CSVVAATAYNEQFF
- TRBJ2-7 TRBV29-1 TRBD1 TGCAGCGTTTGTCCCCCGGGACAGGGGGCCGAGCAGTACTTC CSVCPPGQGAEQYF
- TRBJ1-2 TRBV6-5 - TGTGCCAGCGGGGCGTATAACTATGGCTACACCTTC CASGAYNYGYTF